This TCR beta chain appears in the sequencing data of a study of cytomegalovirus exposure and HLA in healthy donors. The PCR made use of 60 Vbeta and 13 Jbeta primers. Repertoires were generated with immunoSEQ multiplex PCR, while TCRdb's copy carries only in-frame clones and drops some. The ten top clones account for roughly 3%, within a sample of about 140,000 clones. Concerning this clone itself: The antigen remains undetermined.

Study conclusions and caveats: Later analysis demonstrated an association between a missense DCLRE1C variant and TCR beta V- and J-gene trimming. 150 or so TCR beta chains were listed as cytomegalovirus-associated.

This receptor was obtained from a middle-aged man in good health and CMV-seronegative. The specimen sequenced was PBMCs.

In nucleotides, the CDR3 is TGTGCCAGTAGTACCGGACAGGGATCCACAGATACGCAGTATTTT. This sequence encodes CASSTGQGSTDTQYF. The chain uses TRBV19 and TRBJ2-3; 8 bases are shared with TRBD1. V lost 4 bases to trimming and J lost 2 bases; unmatched junction nucleotides: 5. The CDR3 runs 15 residues. Germline CDR1 LNHDA, CDR2 SQIVND (reference sequence).